A single sample is the source of the 8 T cell receptor beta chains below, sequenced in a study of CD4 and CD8 cells across lung adenocarcinoma regions. TCRdb re-analysed the PCR reads in MiXCR, keeping a single row per CDR3 protein. Of approximately 6,000 distinct CDR3 sequences in the sample, roughly 50% are singletons; the top ten hold over 75%. Sequencing was carried out using CD8+ T cells from the margin of a lung tumor. These receptors were collected from a male donor with lung adenocarcinoma. The CD4 and CD8 labels of this study may be unreliable.

This clonotype occurred a few times. The chain carries TRBV6-1 and TRBJ2-1; 9 bases fit TRBD1. The J call may be in error: the DNA end matches TRBJ2-5 better. The CDR3 is 13 residues long. Per germline, CDR1 MNHNS and CDR2 SASEGT. DNA of the CDR3: TGTGCCAGGAGTCCGGGACAGGGCGAGACCCAGTACTTC. This translates into CARSPGQGETQYF.

The gene calls are TRBV2 and TRBJ2-3; D possibly corresponds to TRBD2 (6 bases). The CDR3 runs 16 residues. The germline V gene has CDR1 SNHLY and CDR2 FYNNEI. V was trimmed by 5 bases and J by 1 base, leaving 16 bases between them. CDR3 loop: CASSLLSGRRTDTQYF. DNA for the CDR3: TGTGCCAGCAGTCTACTTAGCGGCCGTCGCACAGATACGCAGTATTTT.

This clonotype was counted a few times. This chain connects TRBV7-8 to TRBJ2-5; 9 positions agree with TRBD1. CDR1 SGHVS and CDR2 FQNEAQ come from the germline V gene. There are 13 residues in the CDR3. Trimming at V came to 5 bases and at J to 3 bases, leaving 1 base not matched to a gene. CDR3 region: CASSRDREETQYF. DNA for the CDR3: TGTGCCAGCAGCAGGGACAGGGAAGAGACCCAGTACTTC.

The chain is built from TRBV25-1 and TRBJ1-6, with a tentative D call TRBD1 (5 bases). Germline V lookup: CDR1 MGHDK, CDR2 SYGVNS. The length of the CDR3 is 13 residues. Trimming left V 8 bases short and J 8 bases short, with 13 bases between. As DNA, the CDR3 is TGTGCCAGCCGGAGGGGCACCGATTCACCCCTCCACTTT. Residues: CASRRGTDSPLHF.

With regard to this clonotype: At one end the junction does not follow the germline gene, possibly because of a read error. This rearrangement joins TRBV6-1 to TRBJ2-2; D remains ambiguous. The CDR3 length is 15 residues. The germline CDR1 and CDR2 sequences are MNHNS and SASEGT. Here the CDR3 DNA reads TGTGCCAGCAGTGAACTGGGTATGAACACAGAGAAGCTGTATTTT. It codes for CASSELGMNTEKLYF.

V is TRBV15 and J is TRBJ2-7; no firm D call. Germline V gives CDR1 LNHNV, CDR2 YYDKDF (reference sequence). CDR3 length equals 15 residues. Trimming removed 0 bases from V and 2 bases from J, with 11 bases in between. The CDR3: CATSREGSPTYEQYF. The CDR3 DNA reads as TGTGCCACCAGCAGAGAGGGCAGCCCTACCTACGAGCAGTACTTC.

This clonotype was seen a few times. The gene calls are TRBV9 and TRBJ2-1; the D gene is possibly TRBD2 (6 bases). Germline V lookup: CDR1 SGDLS, CDR2 YYNGEE. The CDR3 covers 15 residues. V lost 4 bases and J 8 bases, leaving 19 bases between the germline ends. The CDR3 nucleotides read TGTGCCAGCAGCCGCGCGGGATCCCGGTCGGATGAGCAGTTCTTC. Residues: CASSRAGSRSDEQFF. Drawing the rest from reference TRBV9 and TRBJ2-1, the complete variable domain is DSGVTQTPKHLITATGQRVTLRCSPRSGDLSVYWYQQSLDQGLQFLIQYYNGEERAKGNILERFSAQQFPDLHSELNLSSLELGDSALYFCASSRAGSRSDEQFFGPGTRLTVL.

By sample fraction, this clonotype is large. This chain links TRBV6-1 with TRBJ2-5; D possibly corresponds to TRBD1 (6 bases). The ends were cut back, 6 bases at V and 6 bases at J, with 17 bases in the middle. The germline V gene encodes CDR1 MNHNS and CDR2 SASEGT. The CDR3 is 14 amino acids. The CDR3 protein is CASRESWQGKTQYF. The DNA of the CDR3 is TGTGCCAGCAGGGAAAGTTGGCAGGGGAAGACCCAGTACTTC.